The source of this T cell receptor (beta chain) is a study of blood T cell repertoires in COVID-19. The CDR3 is 15 residues long. From germline, CDR1 is SGHRS and CDR2 YFSETQ. V lost 5 bases, J lost 2 bases, and 7 bases stayed unmatched. Authors' data handling: Amplification with reference gene primers provided the estimates of nucleated cell counts. Only in-frame clones appear in the TCRdb table, and some are missing; sequencing was by immunoSEQ multiplex PCR. V and J calls and clone size are copied from that table; D and trimming were computed from the DNA. The table includes 300,000 to 400,000 clones, roughly 86% detected once. In Seattle, patients joined the study during active infection and were tracked longitudinally.

Sequencing was done on a sample of peripheral blood. This TCR came from a woman aged 55-70 years with COVID-19, enrolled during active disease. The rearrangement links TRBV5-1 to TRBJ2-3; TRBD2 aligns across 8 bases. The CDR3 loop is CASRSSGGNTDTQYF. CDR3 bases: TGCGCCAGCAGATCAAGCGGGGGTAACACAGATACGCAGTATTTT.